This T cell receptor (beta chain) derives from a study of blood T cell repertoires in COVID-19. Overall study context: From the United States, Italy and Spain came samples of acute and convalescent COVID-19. From T cells, B-cell-depleted T cells, or PBMCs came the material, which was cDNA or gDNA.

This clone was seen more than once but under ten times. As processed by the authors: Estimation of nucleated cell counts was performed using reference gene primer amplification. Data came from immunoSEQ multiplex PCR; TCRdb stores just in-frame clones and leaves some out. V, J and clone size are taken as reported in that table, and D and trimming were inferred from the DNA itself. Here the sample spans 60,000 to 85,000 clones, 70% to 80% being singletons. The receptor's source is a man aged 70-80 years with acute or convalescent COVID-19. Source material: peripheral blood.

The CDR3 DNA follows: TGTGCCAGTAGGGAATCCGGGACACCAACCTACGAGCAGTACTTC. Protein sequence: CASRESGTPTYEQYF. This chain uses TRBV19 with TRBJ2-7; D possibly corresponds to TRBD1 (6 bases). This CDR3 has 15 amino acids. Deletions cut 6 bases from V and 2 bases from J, with 17 bases between. The germline CDR1 and CDR2 sequences are LNHDA and SQIVND (reference sequence).